This T cell receptor (beta chain) was recorded in a study of T cells after yellow fever vaccination (dated by TCRdb to the late 2010s). Broadly, across the study: Libraries from fractions with low cell numbers were prepared with the SMART-Seq v4 Ultra Low Input RNA kit. Blood was collected at multiple timepoints before and after primary and secondary immunization, and bulk PBMC replicates and cell subsets were isolated. Two healthy male donors, one aged 18 to 30 and one aged 30 to 40 years, made up the cohort. To follow T-cell clones before and after both primary and booster YFV17D yellow fever vaccination, bulk TCR alpha and beta repertoires underwent longitudinal sequencing.

A remark on this clonotype: There is no known antigen for this receptor. Base quality data are lacking; no much larger clone is found one base away.

CDR1 SGHVS and CDR2 FNYEAQ are derived from the germline V gene. Including the terminal cysteine and phenylalanine, the CDR3 comprises 16 residues. Only the CDR3 portion is preserved as DNA: 48 bases, with reading frame beginning at the first base. Compared with germline, V lacks 5 bases and J lacks 2 bases; bases without a gene match: 11. The treatment or condition label corresponds to: live attenuated yellow fever vaccine strain. At each blood-draw timepoint, two biological replicates of bulk PBMCs were obtained. A standard Ficoll-Paque protocol was used to isolate PBMCs from peripheral blood. RNA was extracted with TriZol from bulk PBMCs, CD4 and CD8 fractions, and dextramer-positive and dextramer-negative fractions. TCR cDNA was made using 5'RACE template switching, a step that added a universal primer site and unique molecular identifiers. Priming of cDNA synthesis was performed from both the TCR alpha and TCR beta constant segments. Library amplification used two PCR steps, and the second PCR step added sample barcodes and sequencing adapters. Sequencing of libraries was done on Illumina HiSeq 2500 (2x100 bp) or NovaSeq (2x150 bp). Concerning the study's data processing: Demultiplexing of reads and collapsing into UMI consensus sequences were performed with MIGEC, and V(D)J alignment was carried out with MiXCR. Vaccine-responding clonotypes were identified with edgeR using replicate PBMC samples, with FDR below 0.01 and a log2 fold change above 5 up to day 15 being required. Each bulk clonotype received a CD4 or CD8 identity based on whether the sequenced CD4 or CD8 repertoire contained that clonotype at higher abundance. TCRdb took the public reads, trimmed them with fastp at Q25, ran MiXCR for clone calling and kept in-frame beta chains. Entries are consolidated by CDR3 protein sequence, retaining the most common genes and DNA. TCRdb, not the authors, supplied the V and J calls. The sample table contains approximately 600,000 distinct CDR3 sequences; only one count was recorded for approximately 13% of them. The ten largest clonotypes hold about 15% of the sample.

Study-wide findings and limitations: After the booster, most of the clones that had expanded following primary vaccination were detected again (approximately 96% of CD4 and roughly nine tenths of CD8), which suggests that memory was broadly maintained. The secondary T-cell response was found to be weaker but faster than the primary response, with a peak reached on day 5 rather than on day 15. Computational filtering was needed because FACS-sorted repertoires could contain abundant contaminating clonotypes from the bulk population. The study included only two donors, which limits how far the findings can be generalized. A small fraction of clonotypes appeared in both the CD4 and CD8 compartments, likely as a result of convergent recombination.

The origin of this receptor is a man aged 25 to 40 who received the YFV17D yellow fever vaccine. The material was PBMCs, obtained on the day of the yellow fever booster vaccination. The V and J segments used are TRBV7-6 and TRBJ2-7; TRBD2 matches 8 bases in the middle. The bases are TGTGCCAGCAGCCCCAGTCCGCGGGAGGTACCCTACGAGCAGTACTTC. Translation gives CASSPSPREVPYEQYF.